A selection of T cell receptor beta chains follows, all from one sample in a study of blood T cell repertoires in COVID-19. TCRdb's copy holds only in-frame clones and misses some; the assay was immunoSEQ multiplex PCR. The sample consists of under 500,000 clones, about 89% of them appearing once. Sample: peripheral blood. Every receptor here comes from a woman in her twenties or thirties with acute or convalescent COVID-19. CDR3s include the opening cysteine and the closing phenylalanine or tryptophan. A D gene is named only where the DNA matches it firmly. Size is omitted from some rows. Given values are once, few, many or a class for expanded clones.

size: NA; D: NA; J: TRBJ2-1; V: TRBV6-1; CDR3: CASSEPTTRTYNEQFF; DNA: TGTGCCAGCAGTGAACCGACGACACGAACTTACAATGAGCAGTTCTTC
size: NA; D: NA; J: TRBJ2-1; V: TRBV3-1/TRBV3-2; CDR3: CASSQSTTGNEQFF; DNA: TGTGCCAGCAGCCAAAGTACGACGGGGAATGAGCAGTTCTTC
size: NA; D: TRBD1; J: TRBJ1-5; V: TRBV6-1; CDR3: CASSDTGTGGWQPQHF; DNA: TGTGCCAGCAGTGATACCGGGACAGGGGGCTGGCAGCCCCAGCATTTT
size: NA; D: NA; J: TRBJ1-1; V: TRBV9; CDR3: CASSLTGGNTEAFF; DNA: TGTGCCAGCAGCCTCACCGGGGGGAACACTGAAGCTTTCTTT
size: NA; D: TRBD1; J: TRBJ1-2; V: TRBV29-1; CDR3: CSAQGANYGYTF; DNA: TGCAGCGCCCAGGGGGCTAACTATGGCTACACCTTC
size: NA; D: TRBD1; J: TRBJ2-5; V: TRBV7-9; CDR3: CASSQGQVYQETQYF; DNA: TGTGCCAGCAGCCAGGGACAGGTCTACCAAGAGACCCAGTACTTC
size: NA; D: NA; J: TRBJ2-1; V: TRBV11-2; CDR3: CASSLGAGFEQFF; DNA: TGTGCCAGCAGCCTAGGGGCAGGGTTTGAGCAGTTCTTC
size: NA; D: NA; J: TRBJ1-5; V: TRBV28; CDR3: CASVRAGSNQPQHF; DNA: TGTGCCAGCGTCAGGGCTGGTAGCAATCAGCCCCAGCATTTT
size: NA; D: NA; J: TRBJ1-4; V: TRBV19; CDR3: CASSIDRTEATNEKLFF; DNA: TGTGCCAGTAGTATAGACAGGACGGAGGCAACTAATGAAAAACTGTTTTTT
size: NA; D: NA; J: TRBJ2-1; V: TRBV7-9; CDR3: CASSDRNNEQFF; DNA: TGTGCCAGCAGCGACAGGAACAATGAGCAGTTCTTC
size: NA; D: NA; J: TRBJ1-5; V: TRBV7-8; CDR3: CASSLIRVSGESNQPQHF; DNA: TGTGCCAGCAGCTTAATAAGAGTGTCAGGGGAGAGCAATCAGCCCCAGCATTTT
size: NA; D: NA; J: TRBJ2-2; V: TRBV19; CDR3: CASSIYRVNTGELFF; DNA: TGTGCCAGTAGTATCTACAGGGTTAACACCGGGGAGCTGTTTTTT
size: NA; D: TRBD1; J: TRBJ1-6; V: TRBV28; CDR3: CASSFQGEMNHSPLHF; DNA: TGTGCCAGCAGTTTTCAGGGGGAAATGAATCATTCACCCCTCCACTTT
size: NA; D: NA; J: TRBJ2-5; V: TRBV19; CDR3: CASSITPGHLETQYF; DNA: TGTGCCAGTAGTATAACTCCCGGACACTTAGAGACCCAGTACTTC
size: NA; D: TRBD2; J: TRBJ2-2; V: TRBV5-1; CDR3: CASSESGGYTGELFF; DNA: TGCGCCAGCAGCGAGTCGGGGGGATACACCGGGGAGCTGTTTTTT
size: NA; D: NA; J: TRBJ2-1; V: TRBV29-1; CDR3: CSVASQNSYNEQFF; DNA: TGCAGCGTTGCAAGTCAGAACTCCTACAATGAGCAGTTCTTC
size: once; D: NA; J: TRBJ2-6; V: TRBV9; CDR3: CASSPRPLSGANVLTF; DNA: TGTGCCAGCAGCCCCAGGCCCTTATCTGGGGCCAACGTCCTGACTTTC
size: NA; D: NA; J: TRBJ2-7; V: TRBV3-1/TRBV3-2; CDR3: CASSQRGTYEQYF; DNA: TGTGCCAGCAGCCAAAGGGGGACCTACGAGCAGTACTTC
size: NA; D: TRBD1; J: TRBJ1-2; V: TRBV18; CDR3: CASSSDRGFGYTF; DNA: TGTGCCAGCTCATCGGACAGGGGGTTTGGCTACACCTTC
size: NA; D: NA; J: TRBJ1-2; V: TRBV12-3/TRBV12-4; CDR3: CASSLGGAYGYTF; DNA: TGTGCCAGCAGTTTAGGTGGGGCCTATGGCTACACCTTC
size: NA; D: NA; J: TRBJ1-1; V: TRBV6-4; CDR3: CASRAGMNTEAFF; DNA: TGTGCCAGCAGGGCGGGGATGAACACTGAAGCTTTCTTT
size: NA; D: NA; J: TRBJ1-1; V: TRBV7-2; CDR3: CASSPPAGPMNTEAFF; DNA: TGTGCCAGCAGTCCTCCGGCAGGGCCGATGAACACTGAAGCTTTCTTT
size: NA; D: NA; J: TRBJ2-6; V: TRBV5-6; CDR3: CASSLTWAYSGANVLTF; DNA: TGTGCCAGCAGCTTGACCTGGGCCTACTCTGGGGCCAACGTCCTGACTTTC